The rows below give T cell receptor beta chains drawn from one sample of a study of blood T cell repertoires in COVID-19. Clones were read by immunoSEQ multiplex PCR, and TCRdb kept only the in-frame ones, dropping some. This table has some 80,000 clones, about 82% appearing once. The sequenced material came from peripheral blood. The receptor set was obtained from a man aged 45-65 years with COVID-19, enrolled during active disease. CDR3s include the opening cysteine and the closing phenylalanine or tryptophan. The order of the fields is clone size, D gene, J gene, V gene, CDR3 DNA, CDR3 protein. A D gene is named only where the DNA matches it firmly. For some rows the clone size is stated as once, few or many, or as a class when expanded; others skip it.

>-|-|TRBJ2-1|TRBV4-1
TGCGCCAGCAGCCCCTTGGACCCGCCGGGGGAGTTCTTC
CASSPLDPPGEFF
>-|-|TRBJ2-3|TRBV18
TGTGCCAGCTCACTTACACGAGGTATCGGCACAGATACGCAGTATTTT
CASSLTRGIGTDTQYF
>-|-|TRBJ1-1|TRBV7-9
TGTGCCAGCAGCACGACAGCGAACACTGAAGCTTTCTTT
CASSTTANTEAFF
>-|-|TRBJ1-4|TRBV5-1
TGCGCCAGCAGCTTGAAGACAGACTTTAATGAAAAACTGTTTTTT
CASSLKTDFNEKLFF
>once|-|TRBJ2-7|TRBV9
TGTGCCAGCAGCACCCCACAGGGTACGAGCTCCTACGAGCAGTACTTC
CASSTPQGTSSYEQYF
>-|TRBD1|TRBJ1-5|TRBV3-1/TRBV3-2
TGTGCCAGCAGACAAACCGGGACAGGGGAGGCTCAGCCCCAGCATTTT
CASRQTGTGEAQPQHF
>-|TRBD1|TRBJ2-3|TRBV28
TGTGCCAGCAGCCGGGACAGAAGCACAGATACGCAGTATTTT
CASSRDRSTDTQYF
>-|-|TRBJ2-7|TRBV5-1
TGCGCCAGCAGCTTGGTCCCACAGGACTCCTACGAGCAGTACTTC
CASSLVPQDSYEQYF
>few|TRBD1|TRBJ1-5|TRBV5-6
TGTGCCAGCAGCTTGGCTGGAGGGGGCGAATATCAGCCCCAGCATTTT
CASSLAGGGEYQPQHF
>-|TRBD2|TRBJ2-1|TRBV9
TGTGCCAGCAGCGTAGGGACTAGCGGGAGAAGGTCCTACAATGAGCAGTTCTTC
CASSVGTSGRRSYNEQFF
>-|-|TRBJ1-4|TRBV18
TGTGCCAGCTCTCTAAGGGACTTCGAAAAACTGTTTTTT
CASSLRDFEKLFF
>-|-|TRBJ1-5|TRBV4-2
TGTGCCAGCAGCCCCTACGGGGTCAATCAGCCCCAGCATTTT
CASSPYGVNQPQHF
>few|-|TRBJ1-5|TRBV28
TGTGCCAGCAGTCCCGACAGGTCCTATCAGCCCCAGCATTTT
CASSPDRSYQPQHF
>-|-|TRBJ2-7|TRBV7-2
TGTGCCAGCAGCCCGTGGACAGGGAGGGACGAGCAGTACTTC
CASSPWTGRDEQYF
>-|-|TRBJ1-4|TRBV7-2
TGTGCCAGCAGCCCCCAGGGGATGGGGGAAAAACTGTTTTTT
CASSPQGMGEKLFF
>-|TRBD2|TRBJ2-3|TRBV19
TGTGCCAGTAGTCAGCTAGCGGCAGATACGCAGTATTTT
CASSQLAADTQYF
>-|-|TRBJ2-1|TRBV29-1
TGCAGCGTTGATCCCCGCGGGATAAATGAGCAGTTCTTC
CSVDPRGINEQFF
>-|-|TRBJ2-5|TRBV9
TGTGCCAGCAGCTTAGGGGGGACAGAAGAGACCCAGTACTTC
CASSLGGTEETQYF
>-|TRBD1|TRBJ2-1|TRBV18
TGTGCCAGCTCACGACGGACAGGGGGCCCGTACAATGAGCAGTTCTTC
CASSRRTGGPYNEQFF
>few|-|TRBJ1-2|TRBV5-4
TGTGCCAGCAGCTTGCCGGTTCCTAACTATGGCTACACCTTC
CASSLPVPNYGYTF
>-|-|TRBJ1-6|TRBV5-1
TGCGCCAGCAGCCCTAACCTCGGGGGTAATTCACCCCTCCACTTT
CASSPNLGGNSPLHF
>-|-|TRBJ1-5|TRBV6-1
TGTGCCAGCAGTGAAAATGGTGCCGGGGGTGGTCAGCCCCAGCATTTT
CASSENGAGGGQPQHF
>-|TRBD2|TRBJ2-1|TRBV5-6
TGTGCCAGCAGCCTGATGGGAGGGCTAGCGACCTACAATGAGCAGTTCTTC
CASSLMGGLATYNEQFF